This TCR beta chain was obtained from a study of blood T cells in healthy people across ages. Study findings and constraints: Diversity of TCR beta per million T cells declined in a roughly linear way with age. TCR beta diversity was tightly associated with the proportion of naive T cells.

Every sample had a minimum of 6.5 million PBMCs isolated. A sample-barcoded 5' primer and a J-beta primer mix were used in a second PCR of roughly 6 to 11 cycles. TCRdb re-analysed the 5' RACE reads in MiXCR, keeping a single row per CDR3 protein. The sample comprises fewer than 900,000 distinct CDR3 sequences, 35% to 40% of which are singletons, and over 10% rests with the top ten. This clonotype showed up many times. The antigen remains undetermined. The ends were cut back, 3 bases at V and 8 bases at J, with 17 bases in the middle. CDR3 length equals 15 residues. The origin of this receptor is a man younger than 35 in good health. The genes are TRBV12-3 or TRBV12-4 and TRBJ2-1; D possibly corresponds to TRBD2 (7 bases). The specimen sequenced was blood. CDR3 sequence reads: CASSFPLAGADEQFF. CDR3 sequence (DNA): TGTGCCAGCAGTTTCCCCTTGGCGGGGGCGGATGAGCAGTTCTTC.